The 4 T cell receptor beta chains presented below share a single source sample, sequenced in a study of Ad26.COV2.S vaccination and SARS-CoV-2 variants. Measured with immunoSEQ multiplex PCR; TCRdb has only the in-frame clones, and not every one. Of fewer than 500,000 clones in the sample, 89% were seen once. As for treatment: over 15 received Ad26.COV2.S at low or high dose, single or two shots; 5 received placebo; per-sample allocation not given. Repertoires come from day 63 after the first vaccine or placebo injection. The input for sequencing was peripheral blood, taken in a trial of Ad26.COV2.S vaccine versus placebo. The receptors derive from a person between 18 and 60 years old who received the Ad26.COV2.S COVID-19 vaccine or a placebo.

The CDR3 bases are TGTGCCAGCAGCTTAGGCGGGGGCGCCTACATTCAGTACTTC. Residues: CASSLGGGAYIQYF. The chain recombines TRBV11-2 with TRBJ2-4, with D possibly TRBD2 on 7 matching bases. CDR1 SGHAT and CDR2 FQNNGV come from the germline V gene. This CDR3 comprises 14 residues. Trimming removed 1 base at V and 8 bases at J, with 12 bases between.

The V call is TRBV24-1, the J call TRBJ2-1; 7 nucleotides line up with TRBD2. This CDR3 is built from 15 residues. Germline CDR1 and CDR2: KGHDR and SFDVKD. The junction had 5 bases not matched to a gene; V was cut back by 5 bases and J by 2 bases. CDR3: CATSAPGGPYNEQFF. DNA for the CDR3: TGTGCCACCAGTGCGCCGGGGGGACCCTACAATGAGCAGTTCTTC.

The DNA of the CDR3 is TGTGCCAGCAGTTCGACCACAGATACGCAGTATTTT. Translating gives CASSSTTDTQYF. V and J are TRBV12-3 or TRBV12-4 and TRBJ2-3; D remains ambiguous. The CDR3 is 12 amino acids. V dropped 4 bases and J dropped 2 bases, with 4 bases sitting between them.

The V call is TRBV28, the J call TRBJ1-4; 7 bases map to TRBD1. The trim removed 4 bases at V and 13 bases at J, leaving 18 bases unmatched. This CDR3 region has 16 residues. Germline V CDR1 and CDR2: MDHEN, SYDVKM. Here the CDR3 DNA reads TGTGCCAGCAGTTCCCCGTCCGGGACAGTAATCGGCGGACTGTTTTTT. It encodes CASSSPSGTVIGGLFF.